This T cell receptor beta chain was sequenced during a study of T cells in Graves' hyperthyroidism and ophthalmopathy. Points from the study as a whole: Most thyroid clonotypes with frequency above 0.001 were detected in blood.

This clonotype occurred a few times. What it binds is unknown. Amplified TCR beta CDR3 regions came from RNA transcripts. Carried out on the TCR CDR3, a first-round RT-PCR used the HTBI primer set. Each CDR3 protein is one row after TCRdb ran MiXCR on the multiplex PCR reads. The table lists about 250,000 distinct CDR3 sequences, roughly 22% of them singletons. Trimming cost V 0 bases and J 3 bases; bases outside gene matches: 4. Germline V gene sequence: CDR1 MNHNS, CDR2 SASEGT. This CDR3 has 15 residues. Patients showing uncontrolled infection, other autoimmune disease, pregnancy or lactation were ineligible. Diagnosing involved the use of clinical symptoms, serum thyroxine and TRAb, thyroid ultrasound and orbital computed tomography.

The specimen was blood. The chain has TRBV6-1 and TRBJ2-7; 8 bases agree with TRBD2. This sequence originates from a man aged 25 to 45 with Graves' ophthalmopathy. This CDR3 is CASSEAPSGSYEQYF. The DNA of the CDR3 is TGTGCCAGCAGTGAAGCCCCCAGCGGGAGCTACGAGCAGTACTTC.